The 12 T cell receptor delta chains given below trace back to one sample, sequenced in a study of γδ T cells in repeated Plasmodium falciparum infection. TCRdb re-called clones from the multiplex PCR reads via CATT. Here the sample spans around 52,000 delta-chain clones, 1.7% being singletons. Vgamma9/Vdelta2+ and Vdelta2-negative gammadelta T cells were flow-sorted from PBMC for bulk sequencing. Sequencing input: gamma-delta T cells from blood. The receptor set was obtained from a pool of human donors (malaria-infected and uninfected, not separated).

This clone showed up many times. A far larger clone is a single base away, which makes a read error likely. The same CDR3 can be traced to other DNA sequences in this sample. The V and J genes are TRDV2 and TRDJ1; 8 nucleotides agree with TRDD3. This CDR3 spans 16 amino acids. Germline V gene sequence: CDR1 GEAIGNYY, CDR2 EKD. CDR3 DNA sequence: TGTGCCTGCGACACCGGCCTGGGGGACCACACCGATAAACTCATCTTT. Translating it yields CACDTGLGDHTDKLIF.

This clone was seen at least ten times. A read error likely explains why the TCRdb protein, taken from a much larger clone, differs from this DNA's translation at residue 15; the protein shown is translated from the DNA. This chain uses TRDV2 with TRDJ1; 13 bases are shared with TRDD3. The germline V gene encodes CDR1 GEAIGNYY and CDR2 EKD. The CDR3 loop spans 21 amino acids. V shed 0 bases and J 14 bases; nucleotides not matched to a gene: 29. The CDR3 region is CACDTDNWGIRVLPTTPPRIF. CDR3 coding DNA: TGTGCCTGTGACACCGACAACTGGGGGATACGCGTCTTACCAACCACACCCCCTCGGATCTTT.

Comment on this clone: It may be a read error: a sequence one base away is much more abundant. Other DNA sequences within the sample encode an identical CDR3. V gene TRDV1 combines with J gene TRDJ1; 12 positions match TRDD3. There are 21 residues in the CDR3. Trimming took 2 bases from V and 3 from J; bases not matched to a gene: 19. Germline CDR1 is TSWWSYY and CDR2 is QGS. The CDR3 nucleotides read TGTGCTCTTGGGGAATTAGGCCGGCCGGCCTGGGGGATACGGAGGGCCGATAAACTCATCTTT. Protein sequence: CALGELGRPAWGIRRADKLIF.

There are many counts of this clone. TCRdb assigns this DNA the protein of a much larger clone, which departs from its translation at residue 5; this likely reflects a read error, and the protein shown comes from translating the DNA. The genes are TRDV2 and TRDJ1, with 10 nucleotides matching TRDD3. Trimming took 5 bases from V and 0 from J; bases not matched to a gene: 11. This CDR3 spans 17 amino acids. The germline V gene has CDR1 GEAIGNYY and CDR2 EKD. CDR3 sequence reads: CACAPLTGGSYTDKLIF. DNA of the CDR3: TGTGCCTGTGCTCCCCTTACTGGGGGATCTTACACCGATAAACTCATCTTT.

The sample holds a few counts of this clone. The protein given by TCRdb reflects a much larger clone and differs at residue 14 from this DNA's translation, likely from a read error; the protein shown is the DNA's translation. The V call is TRDV1, the J call TRDJ1; no definite D call. CDR1 and CDR2 from the germline V gene are TSWWSYY and QGS. V gave up 2 bases and J gave up 4 bases, with 26 bases separating them. This CDR3 has 19 residues. For the CDR3, the DNA is TGTGCTCTTGGGGAAAGCCCCCCACTCCGTCCACCGTACATCGATAAACTCATCTTT. Amino acid sequence: CALGESPPLRPPYIDKLIF.

This clone turned up a few times. Translating this DNA gives a protein that differs at residue 14 from the TCRdb one, which belongs to a much larger clone; a read error is likely, and the protein shown is this translation. The V call is TRDV1, the J call TRDJ1, with 9 bases identical to TRDD3. No J gene is reported in TCRdb; it was inferred here by comparing the DNA with germline. This CDR3 contains 19 residues. With V trimmed by 2 bases and J by 3 bases, 16 bases remained unmatched. Per the germline V gene, CDR1 is TSWWSYY and CDR2 is QGS. CDR3 sequence reads: CALGEKAILGEIYADKLIF. CDR3 bases: TGTGCTCTTGGGGAAAAGGCGATACTGGGGGAGATATACGCCGATAAACTCATCTTT.

This clone was seen a handful of times. TCRdb lists the protein of a much larger clone for this DNA, which differs at residue 13, so this is likely a read error; the protein given here is translated from the DNA itself. The CDR3 coding sequence is TGTGCTCTTGGGGAACTTGAGAGAAACCTACCTCGTAGCACCGATAAACTCATCTTT. Its translation is CALGELERNLPRSTDKLIF. This chain links TRDV1 with TRDJ1, with D possibly TRDD2 on 5 matching bases. CDR1 TSWWSYY and CDR2 QGS come from the germline V gene. The V gene lost 0 bases and the J gene lost 1 base, with 21 bases spanning the gap. The CDR3 is made up of 19 amino acids.

In regard to this clone: The protein in TCRdb stems from a much larger clone and differs at residue 3 from this DNA's translation, likely a read error; here the protein is translated from the DNA. This chain links TRDV1 with TRDJ1, with TRDD3 matching 12 bases. Germline V CDR1 and CDR2: TSWWSYY, QGS. The CDR3 totals 23 residues. Here the CDR3 reads CAFGERGPTGPWGIRGYTDKLIF. As DNA, the CDR3 is TGTGCTTTTGGGGAAAGAGGACCTACAGGACCCTGGGGGATACGCGGGTACACCGATAAGCTCATCTTT.

As to this clone: The TCRdb record carries a much larger clone's protein, which differs from this DNA's translation at residue 6; a read error is the likely cause, and the protein listed here is the DNA translation. The chain recombines TRDV3 with TRDJ1, with no clear D. From germline, CDR1 is TVYSNPD and CDR2 GDNSRS (reference sequence). The V and J ends lost 0 bases and 1 base respectively, with 18 bases between them. This CDR3 comprises 16 residues. The CDR3 protein is CAFSSRHGLTTDKLIF. In nucleotides, the CDR3 is TGTGCCTTTAGCTCCCGACACGGTTTGACCACCGATAAACTCATCTTT.

For this clone: TCRdb's protein for this DNA is that of a much larger clone and differs from the translation at residue 13, likely a read error; the protein shown is the DNA translation. The J gene is TRDJ1, the V gene TRDV1, with 9 bases lining up with TRDD3. The J gene is not listed in TCRdb, so it was assigned here from a DNA match to germline. CDR3 length equals 18 residues. The V segment lost 1 base and the J segment 4 bases; nucleotides outside the gene matches: 13. Germline V gene data show CDR1 as TSWWSYY and CDR2 as QGS. The CDR3 here is CALGERTGGREYIDKLIF. In nucleotides, the CDR3 is TGTGCTCTTGGGGAACGGACTGGGGGACGTGAGTACATCGATAAACTCATCTTT.

This clone was seen more than once but under ten times. Translating this DNA gives a protein that differs at residue 5 from the TCRdb one, which belongs to a much larger clone; a read error is likely, and the protein shown is this translation. The chain combines TRDV1 with TRDJ1; D is perhaps TRDD3 (5 bases). CDR3 length equals 21 residues. Between the trimmed V and J ends, which lost 4 bases and 2 bases, there was a span of 32 bases. Germline V lookup: CDR1 TSWWSYY, CDR2 QGS. The CDR3 DNA is TGTGCTCTTGGGGGACGTCCCCAGAAGCGGGATTATGCCCTTTCTACCGATAAACTCATCTTT. This sequence encodes CALGGRPQKRDYALSTDKLIF.

This clone has only a few counts. TCRdb has a much larger clone's protein, which differs at residue 15 from the translation of this DNA, likely because of a read error; what is shown is the protein translated from the DNA. This sequence joins TRDV1 and TRDJ1, with D perhaps TRDD3 (6 bases). V was trimmed by 5 bases and J by 11 bases, leaving 36 bases between them. The CDR3 is made up of 19 amino acids. From germline, CDR1 is TSWWSYY and CDR2 QGS. The CDR3 DNA is TGTGCTCTTGGGTCATTCGCCCCCCTACTGGGACGACCTCGTTGTAAGCTCATCTTT. Its translation is CALGSFAPLLGRPRCKLIF.